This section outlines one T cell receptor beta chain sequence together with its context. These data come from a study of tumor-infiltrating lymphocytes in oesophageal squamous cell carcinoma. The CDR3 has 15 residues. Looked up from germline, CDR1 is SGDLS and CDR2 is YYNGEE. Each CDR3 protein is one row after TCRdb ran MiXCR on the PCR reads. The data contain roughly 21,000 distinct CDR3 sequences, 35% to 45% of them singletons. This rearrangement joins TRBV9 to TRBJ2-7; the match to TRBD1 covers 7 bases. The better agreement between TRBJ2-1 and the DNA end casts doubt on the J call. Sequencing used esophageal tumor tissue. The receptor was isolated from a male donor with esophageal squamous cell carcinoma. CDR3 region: CASSGTGTAGNEQFF. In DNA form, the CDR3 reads TGTGCCAGCAGCGGGACCGGGACAGCAGGCAATGAGCAGTTCTTC.